These 8 T cell receptor beta chains share one sample of origin, sequenced in a study of blood T cells in healthy people across ages. With a J-beta primer mix and a sample-barcoded 5' primer, a second PCR ran about 7 to 11 cycles. Using its own MiXCR run on the 5' RACE reads, TCRdb lists one record per CDR3 protein. The profile shows 1.5 million to 2 million distinct CDR3 sequences, approximately 32% of them singletons. The sequenced sample consisted of blood. These receptors originate from a woman younger than 45 in good health.

The sample holds a few counts of this clonotype. The chain has TRBV10-3 and TRBJ2-1; 14 bases are shared with TRBD2. The CDR3 extends over 19 amino acids. Germline CDR1 and CDR2: ENHRY and SYGVKD. The V segment lost 0 bases and the J segment 2 bases; nucleotides outside the gene matches: 6. The CDR3 nucleotides read TGTGCCATCAGTGAGTCGACCGGGACTAGCGGGAGTGCCTACAATGAGCAGTTCTTC. The encoded protein is CAISESTGTSGSAYNEQFF.

The sample holds a few counts of this clonotype. This CDR3 is CSAREGHRYGYTF. In DNA, the CDR3 is TGCAGTGCTAGAGAGGGACACCGGTATGGCTACACCTTC. This chain joins TRBV20-1 and TRBJ1-2, with D tentatively TRBD1 (6 bases). This CDR3 is 13 amino acids long. The ends were cut back, 0 bases at V and 5 bases at J, with 10 bases in the middle. Germline V gives CDR1 DFQATT, CDR2 SNEGSKA (reference sequence).

The chain recombines TRBV11-2 with TRBJ2-4, with no clear D. The V end was cut by 1 base, the J end by 0 bases, with 16 bases between. CDR1 SGHAT and CDR2 FQNNGV come from the germline V gene. The CDR3 length is 18 residues. DNA for the CDR3: TGTGCCAGCAGCTTAGTCATCGGGCGGATACTAGCCAAAAACATTCAGTACTTC. Translation: CASSLVIGRILAKNIQYF.

This clonotype was seen a handful of times. The V call is TRBV7-3, the J call TRBJ2-1, with TRBD2 identical over 9 bases. This CDR3 spans 18 amino acids. V dropped 2 bases and J dropped 8; count of bases not matched to a gene: 16. CDR1 is SGHTA, CDR2 FQGTGA, per germline. CDR3 sequence: CASSLWGSMASGDDEQFF. The CDR3 nucleotides read TGTGCCAGCAGCTTATGGGGTTCTATGGCTAGCGGGGATGATGAGCAGTTCTTC.

The chain carries TRBV6-1 and TRBJ1-1; D is possibly TRBD1 (5 bases). Trimming removed 11 bases at V and 3 bases at J, with 10 bases between. The CDR3 totals 11 residues. Germline assignment: CDR1 MNHNS and CDR2 SASEGT. CDR3 amino acids: CAAGDDTEAFF. The CDR3 coding sequence is TGTGCCGCGGGGGACGACACTGAAGCTTTCTTT.

This chain joins TRBV6-6 and TRBJ1-2; a weak D match, TRBD1 (5 bases). Trimming cost V 4 bases and J 4 bases, with 16 bases left between them. CDR3 length equals 15 residues. Looked up from germline, CDR1 is MNHNY and CDR2 is SVGAGI (reference sequence). The CDR3 coding sequence is TGTGCCAGCAGTTTTATTGGCGGGGGAACCTATGGCTACACCTTC. Translation: CASSFIGGGTYGYTF.

About this clonotype: A much larger clone lies a single base off, so this may be a read error. This rearrangement joins TRBV4-2 to TRBJ1-2; a weak D match, TRBD1 (5 bases). The CDR3 consists of 15 residues. CDR1 and CDR2 (germline): LGHNA, YNFKEQ. Here the CDR3 reads CVSSQDIGTEYGYTF. The DNA of the CDR3 is TGTGTCAGCAGCCAAGATATAGGGACGGAATATGGCTACACCTTC.

V is TRBV27 and J is TRBJ1-1; D ambiguous. Germline values: CDR1 MNHEY, CDR2 SMNVEV (reference sequence). Deletions cut 5 bases from V and 4 bases from J, with 11 bases between. This CDR3 has 13 residues. The CDR3 DNA reads TGTGCCAGCAGTCAATATAAGGTCACTGAAGCTTTCTTT. It yields the protein CASSQYKVTEAFF.